A selection of T cell receptor beta chains follows, all from one sample in a study of T cell responses to AZD1222 COVID-19 vaccine. Data came from immunoSEQ multiplex PCR; TCRdb stores just in-frame clones and leaves some out. The profile shows roughly 180,000 clones, about 90% of them singletons. Sequencing was performed on peripheral blood, taken on day 0 of AZD1222 vaccination. Source of these receptors: an adult in good health. The CDR3 runs from the conserved cysteine through the conserved F or W. D genes are given only for firm matches. Part of the rows lack a size; the others show once, few, many or a class for expanded clones.

size	length	D	V	J	CDR3	DNA
-	17	-	TRBV27	TRBJ1-5	CASSPTAGAVGNQPQHF	TGTGCCAGCAGCCCAACAGCGGGGGCAGTCGGCAATCAGCCCCAGCATTTT
-	15	TRBD1	TRBV2	TRBJ1-2	CASSQNRGMDYGYTF	TGTGCCAGCAGTCAGAACAGGGGCATGGACTATGGCTACACCTTC
-	11	-	TRBV3-1/TRBV3-2	TRBJ1-2	CASSHTHGYTF	TGTGCCAGCAGCCATACACATGGCTACACCTTC
-	13	-	TRBV30	TRBJ1-2	CAWSSLPPYGYTF	TGTGCCTGGAGTTCATTACCCCCCTATGGCTACACCTTC
once	13	-	TRBV19	TRBJ1-4	CASSPGTHEKLFF	TGTGCCAGTAGTCCAGGGACGCATGAAAAACTGTTTTTT
-	14	-	TRBV19	TRBJ1-5	CASSALERVQPQHF	TGTGCCAGTAGTGCCCTGGAGAGAGTCCAGCCCCAGCATTTT
once	15	-	TRBV7-2	TRBJ1-1	CASSSRGGKVAEAFF	TGTGCCAGCAGCTCGAGGGGGGGAAAAGTGGCTGAAGCTTTCTTT
once	14	TRBD2	TRBV7-3	TRBJ2-7	CASSSPGLATEQYF	TGTGCCAGCAGCTCCCCGGGACTAGCGACCGAGCAGTACTTC
once	15	-	TRBV25-1	TRBJ1-2	CASRASAGGDYGYTF	TGTGCCAGCAGGGCTTCGGCAGGAGGTGACTATGGCTACACCTTC
-	22	TRBD1	TRBV28	TRBJ1-1	CASSPGVAFQRTGRGRDTEAFF	TGTGCCAGCAGTCCTGGGGTTGCTTTCCAAAGGACAGGGCGGGGCCGTGACACTGAAGCTTTCTTT
-	14	-	TRBV2	TRBJ1-1	CASSDPDGNTEAFF	TGTGCCAGCAGTGACCCCGACGGGAACACTGAAGCTTTCTTT
few	14	TRBD1	TRBV5-1	TRBJ2-2	CASADRANTGELFF	TGCGCCAGCGCGGACAGGGCGAACACCGGGGAGCTGTTTTTT
-	13	-	TRBV30	TRBJ2-1	CAWSVQGAVEQFF	TGTGCCTGGAGTGTACAAGGGGCAGTTGAGCAGTTCTTC
-	18	TRBD2	TRBV25-1	TRBJ2-3	CASSEVGLAGGLTDTQYF	TGTGCCAGCAGTGAAGTAGGTCTAGCGGGAGGACTCACAGATACGCAGTATTTT
few	17	-	TRBV6-2/TRBV6-3	TRBJ1-5	CASSYSRAPTLFQPQHF	TGTGCCAGCAGTTACTCGCGTGCGCCAACCTTATTTCAGCCCCAGCATTTT
-	13	TRBD1	TRBV28	TRBJ1-1	CASNLNRGTEAFF	TGTGCCAGCAACCTGAACAGGGGGACTGAAGCTTTCTTT
-	14	-	TRBV3-1/TRBV3-2	TRBJ1-2	CASSPSEGVRGYTF	TGTGCCAGCAGTCCAAGTGAGGGTGTACGGGGCTACACCTTC
-	15	-	TRBV28	TRBJ2-2	CASSFNRASTGELFF	TGTGCCAGCAGTTTTAACAGGGCGAGCACCGGGGAGCTGTTTTTT
few	13	-	TRBV2	TRBJ1-5	CASMGRSNQPQHF	TGTGCCAGCATGGGGCGGAGCAATCAGCCCCAGCATTTT
-	14	-	TRBV19	TRBJ1-5	CASSMLGGNQPQHF	TGTGCCAGTAGTATGTTGGGGGGCAATCAGCCCCAGCATTTT
-	14	-	TRBV15	TRBJ1-3	CATSMGASGNTIYF	TGTGCCACCAGCATGGGGGCCTCTGGAAACACCATATATTTT
-	13	TRBD1	TRBV11-2	TRBJ1-2	CASRSQGVKGYTF	TGTGCCAGCAGATCACAGGGGGTTAAGGGCTACACCTTC
-	16	-	TRBV21-1	TRBJ1-1	CASSKLSGRESTEAFF	TGTGCCAGCAGCAAATTAAGTGGCAGGGAGAGCACTGAAGCTTTCTTT
-	14	TRBD2	TRBV10-1	TRBJ2-1	CASSASGSHNEQFF	TGCGCCAGCAGTGCTAGCGGGTCCCACAATGAGCAGTTCTTC
-	17	-	TRBV19	TRBJ1-3	CASSMVRADSSGNTIYF	TGTGCCAGTAGTATGGTGCGGGCGGACAGCTCTGGAAACACCATATATTTT
-	13	-	TRBV2	TRBJ1-1	CASSFSMNTEAFF	TGTGCCAGCAGTTTCTCCATGAACACTGAAGCTTTCTTT
-	18	-	TRBV6-1	TRBJ1-1	CASSEGPGRQIMNTEAFF	TGTGCCAGCAGTGAAGGCCCGGGCAGACAGATCATGAACACTGAAGCTTTCTTT
-	15	-	TRBV27	TRBJ2-2	CASIKSHSNTGELFF	TGTGCCAGCATAAAAAGTCACTCGAACACCGGGGAGCTGTTTTTT
-	14	-	TRBV28	TRBJ1-1	CASSSPGRITEAFF	TGTGCCAGCAGTTCCCCCGGACGGATCACTGAAGCTTTCTTT
-	17	TRBD1	TRBV24-1	TRBJ2-2	CATSDVGQGADTGELFF	TGTGCCACCAGTGATGTGGGACAGGGGGCCGACACCGGGGAGCTGTTTTTT
-	15	-	TRBV7-2	TRBJ1-1	CASSLGGGEIAEAFF	TGTGCCAGCAGCTTAGGGGGCGGGGAGATTGCTGAAGCTTTCTTT
-	15	TRBD1	TRBV7-2	TRBJ2-5	CASSPGTGTMETQYF	TGTGCCAGCAGCCCCGGGACAGGGACAATGGAGACCCAGTACTTC
-	13	-	TRBV12-5	TRBJ1-3	CASGSVREDTIYF	TGTGCTAGTGGCTCCGTCAGGGAGGACACCATATATTTT
-	14	-	TRBV19	TRBJ2-1	CASSIIAGANEQFF	TGTGCCAGTAGTATAATCGCGGGGGCCAATGAGCAGTTCTTC
-	13	-	TRBV11-2	TRBJ2-7	CASSPPVGTEQYF	TGTGCCAGCAGCCCGCCTGTGGGTACCGAGCAGTACTTC
-	13	-	TRBV18	TRBJ1-3	CASSPGDGNTIYF	TGTGCCAGCTCACCGGGGGACGGAAACACCATATATTTT
-	17	TRBD1	TRBV7-9	TRBJ1-3	CASSLVGTGVSGNTIYF	TGTGCCAGCAGCTTAGTCGGGACAGGGGTATCTGGAAACACCATATATTTT
-	16	TRBD1	TRBV5-5	TRBJ2-7	CASSQTPGTGKYEQYF	TGTGCCAGCAGCCAAACTCCCGGGACAGGGAAATACGAGCAGTACTTC
-	19	TRBD2	TRBV14	TRBJ2-5	CASSQDLGTSGRAQETQYF	TGTGCCAGCAGCCAAGATCTTGGGACTAGCGGGAGGGCCCAAGAGACCCAGTACTTC
-	16	-	TRBV28	TRBJ1-5	CASSLLPVRASQPQHF	TGTGCCAGCAGCCTTCTTCCGGTCCGGGCCAGCCAGCCCCAGCATTTT
-	18	TRBD1	TRBV18	TRBJ1-5	CASSPQAPDRGYNQPQHF	TGTGCCAGCTCACCCCAAGCCCCGGACAGGGGATACAATCAGCCCCAGCATTTT
-	11	-	TRBV28	TRBJ1-2	CASSFPFGYTF	TGTGCCAGCAGTTTTCCCTTTGGCTACACCTTC
-	14	-	TRBV27	TRBJ1-1	CASSLSGGSPEAFF	TGTGCCAGCAGTTTATCTGGGGGTAGCCCTGAAGCTTTCTTT
-	16	-	TRBV28	TRBJ2-7	CASSSRGQPPTYEQYF	TGTGCCAGCAGTTCCCGCGGACAGCCGCCGACCTACGAGCAGTACTTC
-	14	-	TRBV7-2	TRBJ2-7	CASSIRTDSYEQYF	TGTGCCAGCAGCATCCGGACTGACTCCTACGAGCAGTACTTC
few	15	TRBD1	TRBV10-3	TRBJ2-2	CAIAAGTGSTGELFF	TGTGCCATCGCCGCTGGGACAGGGAGCACCGGGGAGCTGTTTTTT
-	14	TRBD1	TRBV11-2	TRBJ1-1	CASSRLNRGRRAFF	TGTGCCAGCAGCCGACTCAACAGGGGTCGTCGCGCTTTCTTT
-	15	-	TRBV14	TRBJ2-7	CASSQESGGFYEQYF	TGTGCCAGCAGCCAAGAGTCTGGGGGTTTCTACGAGCAGTACTTC
-	15	TRBD2	TRBV6-6	TRBJ2-1	CASNWPSGSVNEQFF	TGTGCCAGCAATTGGCCTAGCGGGAGTGTGAATGAGCAGTTCTTC
-	15	-	TRBV4-3	TRBJ1-2	CASSPNGGSNYGYTF	TGCGCCAGCAGCCCAAACGGGGGCAGTAACTATGGCTACACCTTC
-	15	-	TRBV4-3	TRBJ1-5	CASSQDPGGRQPQHF	TGCGCCAGCAGCCAAGATCCCGGGGGCCGGCAGCCCCAGCATTTT
-	13	-	TRBV10-1	TRBJ2-7	CASSQRETAEQYF	TGCGCCAGCAGCCAGAGGGAAACGGCCGAGCAGTACTTC
-	12	-	TRBV7-2	TRBJ2-1	CASSLAGYEQFF	TGTGCCAGCAGCTTGGCCGGATATGAGCAGTTCTTC
-	15	TRBD2	TRBV19	TRBJ2-5	CASSTRTSGGETQYF	TGTGCCAGTAGTACCAGGACTAGCGGGGGAGAGACCCAGTACTTC
-	19	TRBD2	TRBV3-1/TRBV3-2	TRBJ2-3	CASSQGRLAGDEGTDTQYF	TGTGCCAGCAGCCAAGGTCGGCTAGCGGGAGATGAAGGCACAGATACGCAGTATTTT
-	15	TRBD2	TRBV11-2	TRBJ2-7	CASALGRGVLYEQYF	TGTGCCAGCGCGCTGGGGCGGGGGGTACTCTACGAGCAGTACTTC
-	16	-	TRBV27	TRBJ2-7	CASPPSTSGRHREQYF	TGTGCCAGCCCTCCGTCCACCAGCGGGCGGCATCGAGAGCAGTACTTC
-	14	TRBD1	TRBV30	TRBJ1-2	CAWTPGGKTPGYTF	TGTGCCTGGACTCCAGGGGGCAAGACCCCGGGCTACACCTTC
-	11	-	TRBV20-1	TRBJ2-7	CSAVRAYEQYF	TGCAGTGCCGTCCGGGCCTACGAGCAGTACTTC
-	14	TRBD1	TRBV19	TRBJ1-5	CASNKGQVFQPQHF	TGTGCCAGTAATAAGGGACAGGTCTTCCAGCCCCAGCATTTT